Detailed here is one T cell receptor beta chain. Antigen: not known. Extracted RNA was reverse transcribed, and the resulting cDNA served as sequencing template. The repertoire was sequenced with immunoSEQ multiplex PCR; TCRdb's copy has only in-frame clones and lacks some. This table has some 120,000 clones, roughly 61% appearing once. These data originate in a study of CD8+ T cells in alopecia areata. Study at large: Treated patients were given oral tofacitinib, which was dosed at 5 to 10 mg twice daily. Points from the study as a whole: Normal-skin resident alphabeta T cells also appear among scalp sample sequences.

This sequence was found in a human donor with alopecia areata. The sample was CD4+ T cells sorted from blood, taken at week 0.

The CDR3 here is CASSFGYGNTEAFF. The DNA of the CDR3 is TGTGCCAGCAGCTTTGGTTACGGGAACACTGAAGCTTTCTTT. V and J are TRBV7-2 and TRBJ1-1; D is unclear. V was clipped by 3 bases and J by 1 base, with 9 bases between them. This CDR3 has 14 amino acids. Germline V gives CDR1 SGHTA, CDR2 FQGNSA.